The 17 T cell receptor beta chains listed next were all sequenced from one sample in a study of shared clonotypes between healthy human individuals. The data were produced by immunoSEQ multiplex PCR, yet TCRdb's version contains in-frame clones alone and is incomplete. The data contain roughly 2.6 million clones, roughly nine tenths of them singletons. The sequencing sample was made of naive CD4+ T cells sorted from blood. Subset defined: CD45RA+ positively selected. Receptor source: a man in his late teens or twenties in good health.

For the CDR3, the DNA is TGTGCCAGCAGTTTTAGAAACGGGGAGCTGTTTTTT. It encodes CASSFRNGELFF. The chain recombines TRBV6-5 with TRBJ2-2; D call uncertain. CDR1 and CDR2 from the germline V gene are MNHEY and SVGAGI. CDR3 length equals 12 residues. V lost 4 bases, J lost 7 bases, and 7 bases lay in between.

This sequence joins TRBV10-2 and TRBJ2-7; TRBD2 matches at 7 bases. With V trimmed by 8 bases and J by 5 bases, 3 bases remained unmatched. This CDR3 contains 11 residues. CDR1 and CDR2 (germline): WSHSY, SAAADI. CDR3 sequence reads: CASGGVNEQYF. The CDR3 DNA sequence: TGCGCCAGCGGGGGGGTAAACGAGCAGTACTTC.

The chain carries TRBV5-4 and TRBJ2-5, with 7 bases aligning to TRBD1. This CDR3 is 15 amino acids long. V trimming: 2 bases; J trimming: 1 base; junction bases outside the gene matches: 5. The germline CDR1 and CDR2 sequences are SGHNT and YYREEE (reference sequence). CDR3 nucleotide sequence: TGTGCCAGCAGCTTTGGGACAGCCGTCCAAGAGACCCAGTACTTC. It translates to CASSFGTAVQETQYF.

The chain links TRBV6-1 to TRBJ2-5; TRBD1 agrees at 7 bases. Germline loops: CDR1 MNHNS, CDR2 SASEGT. The CDR3 length is 14 residues. The ends lost 6 bases at V and 5 bases at J; junction bases unmatched: 9. The CDR3 protein is CASRDQGGRETQYF. DNA of the CDR3: TGTGCCAGCAGGGATCAAGGGGGCAGGGAGACCCAGTACTTC.

As to this clone: A junction boundary mismatches the germline segment, possibly from a read error. This chain connects TRBV28 to TRBJ2-7, with 8 positions matching TRBD2. Germline values: CDR1 MDHEN, CDR2 SYDVKM. The CDR3 runs 12 residues. DNA for the CDR3: TGTGCCAGCAGTGCGCCCTTGGGACTAGAGCACTTC. Its translation: CASSAPLGLEHF.

The chain couples TRBV5-1 to TRBJ2-3; 8 nucleotides line up with TRBD1. The CDR3 sequence is 17 residues long. The germline CDR1 and CDR2 sequences are SGHRS and YFSETQ. The V segment lost 0 bases and the J segment 0 bases; nucleotides outside the gene matches: 6. The DNA of the CDR3 is TGCGCCAGCAGCTTGGGACGACAGGGGACTAGCACAGATACGCAGTATTTT. Its protein product is CASSLGRQGTSTDTQYF.

The rearrangement uses TRBV6-5 and TRBJ1-2, with 8 bases lining up with TRBD1. The length of the CDR3 is 14 residues. The ends lost 2 bases at V and 4 bases at J; junction bases unmatched: 3. The V gene's germline CDR1 is MNHEY and CDR2 SVGAGI. The CDR3 nucleotides are TGTGCCAGCAGTTACCAGGGGGCAAGCTATGGCTACACCTTC. Translating it yields CASSYQGASYGYTF.

The V call is TRBV7-9, the J call TRBJ2-1, with TRBD1 matching over 7 bases. The V and J ends lost 1 base and 6 bases, in that order; junction bases with no gene match: 3. The CDR3 sequence is 14 residues long. Germline values: CDR1 SEHNR, CDR2 FQNEAQ (reference sequence). CDR3 in amino acids: CASSLEGARNEQFF. CDR3 sequence (DNA): TGTGCCAGCAGCTTAGAGGGGGCGCGCAATGAGCAGTTCTTC.

V and J are TRBV2 and TRBJ1-3; D is unclear. CDR1 and CDR2 (germline): SNHLY, FYNNEI. V lost 2 bases, J lost 4 bases, and 9 bases lay in between. The CDR3 contains 14 residues. The CDR3 nucleotides read TGTGCCAGCAGTGAAAACTTCTCCGGAAACACCATATATTTT. Translation gives CASSENFSGNTIYF.

The chain has TRBV4-1 and TRBJ1-4; D perhaps matches TRBD1 (5 bases). CDR1 and CDR2 from the germline V gene are MGHRA and YSYEKL. The V end lost 1 base, the J end lost 4 bases, and 19 bases lay between the germline ends. CDR3 size: 18 residues. The CDR3 is CASSQVNTRGFGNEKLFF. As DNA, the CDR3 is TGCGCCAGCAGCCAAGTTAACACCCGGGGGTTTGGTAATGAAAAACTGTTTTTT.

The chain is built from TRBV18 and TRBJ2-5; weak D call: TRBD2 (6 bases). This CDR3 spans 18 amino acids. Per germline, CDR1 KGHSH and CDR2 LQKENI. V lost 0 bases and J lost 2, with 19 bases in between. The CDR3: CASSPPKWRGLAQETQYF. DNA for the CDR3: TGTGCCAGCTCACCACCGAAGTGGAGGGGCCTAGCTCAAGAGACCCAGTACTTC.

This clone was seen a single time. The CDR3 coding sequence is TGTGCCAGCAGTTCCAGGACCTTGTTGGAGACCCAGTACTTC. Translated: CASSSRTLLETQYF. This chain joins TRBV2 and TRBJ2-5; no firm D call. The CDR3 contains 14 residues. The germline gives CDR1 SNHLY, CDR2 FYNNEI. Trimming took 5 bases from V and 5 from J, leaving 15 bases between them.

The rearrangement joins TRBV9 to TRBJ2-1; 11 bases line up with TRBD2. This CDR3 has 16 residues. The germline CDR1 and CDR2 sequences are SGDLS and YYNGEE. V trimming: 0 bases; J trimming: 8 bases; junction bases outside the gene matches: 7. CDR3 amino acids: CASSVVRSGGAYEQFF. CDR3 DNA sequence: TGTGCCAGCAGCGTAGTACGTAGCGGGGGGGCTTATGAGCAGTTCTTC. Filled out from reference TRBV9 and TRBJ2-1, the complete variable domain reads DSGVTQTPKHLITATGQRVTLRCSPRSGDLSVYWYQQSLDQGLQFLIQYYNGEERAKGNILERFSAQQFPDLHSELNLSSLELGDSALYFCASSVVRSGGAYEQFFGPGTRLTVL.

The chain combines TRBV5-1 with TRBJ1-1; a weak D match, TRBD1 (6 bases). Trimming stripped 4 bases from V and 6 bases from J, with 16 bases between. The CDR3 length is 14 residues. Germline CDR1 SGHRS, CDR2 YFSETQ. The CDR3, as DNA: TGCGCCAGCAGCCTTGGTCCAGGGGTCCCTGAAGCTTTCTTT. The encoded protein is CASSLGPGVPEAFF.

This clone was observed a handful of times. The rearrangement joins TRBV10-3 to TRBJ2-7; D possibly uses TRBD1 or TRBD2 (5 bases each). Trimming left V 8 bases short and J 2 bases short, with 10 bases between. Germline CDR1 and CDR2: ENHRY and SYGVKD. This CDR3 is 12 amino acids long. The CDR3 sequence is CAIGDGPYEQYF. The DNA for the CDR3 is TGTGCCATCGGGGACGGCCCCTACGAGCAGTACTTC.

In regard to this clone: Other DNA sequences from this sample encode an identical CDR3 as well. This chain connects TRBV18 to TRBJ2-7; 13 nucleotides line up with TRBD2. Trimming took 3 bases from V and 2 from J; bases not matched to a gene: 1. Germline CDR1 KGHSH, CDR2 LQKENI. CDR3 size: 15 residues. The CDR3 is CASSPGTSGAYEQYF. CDR3 bases: TGTGCCAGCTCACCGGGGACTAGCGGGGCCTACGAGCAGTACTTC.

This chain links TRBV10-3 with TRBJ2-5; 8 bases agree with TRBD2. The CDR3 is 14 residues long. CDR1 and CDR2 (germline): ENHRY, SYGVKD. The V gene end was trimmed by 3 bases and the J gene end by 4 bases; junction bases not matched to a gene: 4. CDR3 loop: CAISDGSGRETQYF. The CDR3, as DNA: TGTGCCATCAGTGATGGCAGCGGGAGAGAGACCCAGTACTTC.